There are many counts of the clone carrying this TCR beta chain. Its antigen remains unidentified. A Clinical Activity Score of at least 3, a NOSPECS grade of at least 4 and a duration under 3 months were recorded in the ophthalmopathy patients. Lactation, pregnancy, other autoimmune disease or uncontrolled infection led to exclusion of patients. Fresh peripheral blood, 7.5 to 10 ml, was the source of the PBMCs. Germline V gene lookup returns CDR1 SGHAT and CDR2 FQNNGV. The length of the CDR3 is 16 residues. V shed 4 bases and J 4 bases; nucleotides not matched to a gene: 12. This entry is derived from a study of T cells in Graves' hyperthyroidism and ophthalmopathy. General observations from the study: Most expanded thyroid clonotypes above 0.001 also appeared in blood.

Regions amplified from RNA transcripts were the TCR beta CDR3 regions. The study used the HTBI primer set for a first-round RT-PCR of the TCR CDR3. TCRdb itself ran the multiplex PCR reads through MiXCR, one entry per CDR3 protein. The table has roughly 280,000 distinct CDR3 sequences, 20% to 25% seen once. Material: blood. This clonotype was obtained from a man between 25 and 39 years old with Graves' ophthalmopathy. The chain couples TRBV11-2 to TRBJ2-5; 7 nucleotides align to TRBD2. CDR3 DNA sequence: TGTGCCAGCAGCTCCCTAGCGGCCAGGCGAGTAGAGACCCAGTACTTC. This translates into CASSSLAARRVETQYF.